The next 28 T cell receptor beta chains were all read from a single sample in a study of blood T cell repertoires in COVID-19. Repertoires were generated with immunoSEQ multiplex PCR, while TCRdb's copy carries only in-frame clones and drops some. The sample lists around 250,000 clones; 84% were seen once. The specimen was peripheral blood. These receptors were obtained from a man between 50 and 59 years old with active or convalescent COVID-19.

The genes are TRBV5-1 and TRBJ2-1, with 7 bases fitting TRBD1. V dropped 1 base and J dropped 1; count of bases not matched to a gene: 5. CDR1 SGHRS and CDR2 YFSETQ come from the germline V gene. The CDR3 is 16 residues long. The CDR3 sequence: CASSLSAGGSYNEQFF. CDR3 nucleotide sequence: TGCGCCAGCAGCTTGTCGGCAGGGGGATCCTACAATGAGCAGTTCTTC. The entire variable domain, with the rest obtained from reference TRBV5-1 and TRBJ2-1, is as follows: KAGVTQTPRYLIKTRGQQVTLSCSPISGHRSVSWYQQTPGQGLQFLFEYFSETQRNKGNFPGRFSGRQFSNSRSEMNVSTLELGDSALYLCASSLSAGGSYNEQFFGPGTRLTVL.

The CDR3 sequence: CASSQDLSQGADSPLHF. The DNA of the CDR3 is TGTGCCAGCAGCCAAGATCTATCACAGGGGGCGGATTCACCCCTCCACTTT. The genes are TRBV14 and TRBJ1-6, with TRBD1 identical over 9 bases. J was trimmed by 8 bases and V by 0 bases; bases with no gene match: 8. The CDR3 contains 17 residues. Germline V gene lookup returns CDR1 SGHDN and CDR2 FVKESK.

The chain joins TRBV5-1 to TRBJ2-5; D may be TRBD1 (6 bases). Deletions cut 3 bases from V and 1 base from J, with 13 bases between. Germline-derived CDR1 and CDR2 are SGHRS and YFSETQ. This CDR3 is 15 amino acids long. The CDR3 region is CASSSSGTPQETQYF. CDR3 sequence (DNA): TGCGCCAGCAGCTCCTCCGGGACACCCCAAGAGACCCAGTACTTC.

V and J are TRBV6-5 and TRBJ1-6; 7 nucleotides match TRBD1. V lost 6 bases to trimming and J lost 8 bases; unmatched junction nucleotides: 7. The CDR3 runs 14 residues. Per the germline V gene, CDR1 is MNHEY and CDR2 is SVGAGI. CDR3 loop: CASRASGGDSPLHF. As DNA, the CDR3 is TGTGCCAGCAGAGCCTCAGGGGGAGATTCACCCCTCCACTTT.

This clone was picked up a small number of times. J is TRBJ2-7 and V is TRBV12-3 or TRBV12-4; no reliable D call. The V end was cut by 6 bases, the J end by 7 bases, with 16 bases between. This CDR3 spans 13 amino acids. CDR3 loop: CASRIRSSGEQYF. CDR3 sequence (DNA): TGTGCCAGCAGAATCAGGTCTTCTGGGGAGCAGTACTTC.

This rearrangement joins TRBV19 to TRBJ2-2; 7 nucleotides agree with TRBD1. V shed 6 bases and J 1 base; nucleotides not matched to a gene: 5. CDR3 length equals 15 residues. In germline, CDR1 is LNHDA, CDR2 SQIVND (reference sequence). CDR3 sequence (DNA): TGTGCCAGTAGGAAAGACAGGGAGAACACCGGGGAGCTGTTTTTT. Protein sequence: CASRKDRENTGELFF.

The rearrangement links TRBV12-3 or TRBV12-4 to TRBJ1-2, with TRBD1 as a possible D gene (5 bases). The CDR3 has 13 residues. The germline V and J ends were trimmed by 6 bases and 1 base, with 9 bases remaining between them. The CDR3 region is CASSNQGNYGYTF. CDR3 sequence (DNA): TGTGCCAGCAGCAATCAGGGTAACTATGGCTACACCTTC.

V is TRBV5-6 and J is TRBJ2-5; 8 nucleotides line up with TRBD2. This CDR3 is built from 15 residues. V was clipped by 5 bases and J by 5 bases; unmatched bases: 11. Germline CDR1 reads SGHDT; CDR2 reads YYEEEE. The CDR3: CASSSDGGAGETQYF. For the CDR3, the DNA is TGTGCCAGCAGTTCTGACGGGGGGGCTGGTGAGACCCAGTACTTC. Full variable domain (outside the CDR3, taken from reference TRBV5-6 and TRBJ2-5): DAGVTQSPTHLIKTRGQQVTLRCSPKSGHDTVSWYQQALGQGPQFIFQYYEEEERQRGNFPDRFSGHQFPNYSSELNVNALLLGDSALYLCASSSDGGAGETQYFGPGTRLLVL.

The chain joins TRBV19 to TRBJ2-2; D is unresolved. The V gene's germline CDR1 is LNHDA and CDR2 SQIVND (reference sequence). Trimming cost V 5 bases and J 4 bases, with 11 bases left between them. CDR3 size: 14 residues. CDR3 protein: CASSFRLGTGELFF. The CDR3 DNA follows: TGTGCCAGTAGTTTCAGGTTGGGCACCGGGGAGCTGTTTTTT.

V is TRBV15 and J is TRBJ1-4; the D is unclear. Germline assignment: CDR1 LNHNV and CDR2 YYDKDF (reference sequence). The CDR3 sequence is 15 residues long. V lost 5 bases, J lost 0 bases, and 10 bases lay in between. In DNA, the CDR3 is TGTGCCACCAGCCCGCGGAGTGCAACTAATGAAAAACTGTTTTTT. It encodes CATSPRSATNEKLFF.

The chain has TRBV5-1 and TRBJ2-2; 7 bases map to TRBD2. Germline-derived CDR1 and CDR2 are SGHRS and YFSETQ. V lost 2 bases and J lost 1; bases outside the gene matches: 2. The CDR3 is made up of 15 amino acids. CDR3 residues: CASSLGLVNTGELFF. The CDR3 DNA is TGCGCCAGCAGCTTAGGACTAGTGAACACCGGGGAGCTGTTTTTT.

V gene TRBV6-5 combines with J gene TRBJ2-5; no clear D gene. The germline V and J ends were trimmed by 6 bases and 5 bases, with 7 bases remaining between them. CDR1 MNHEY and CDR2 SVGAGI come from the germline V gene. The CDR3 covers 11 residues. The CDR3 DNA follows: TGTGCCAGCAGCTCAGGCGAGACCCAGTACTTC. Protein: CASSSGETQYF.

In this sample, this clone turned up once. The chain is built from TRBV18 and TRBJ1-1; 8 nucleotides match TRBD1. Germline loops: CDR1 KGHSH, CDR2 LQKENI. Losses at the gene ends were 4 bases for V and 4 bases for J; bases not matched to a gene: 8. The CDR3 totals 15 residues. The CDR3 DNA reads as TGTGCCAGCTCACGTCCAACAGGGGGGTTCACTGAAGCTTTCTTT. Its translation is CASSRPTGGFTEAFF.

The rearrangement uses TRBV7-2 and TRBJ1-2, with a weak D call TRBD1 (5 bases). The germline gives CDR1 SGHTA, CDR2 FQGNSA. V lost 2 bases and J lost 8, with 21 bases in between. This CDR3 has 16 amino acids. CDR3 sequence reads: CASSLRGDFSTVGYTF. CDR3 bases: TGTGCCAGCAGCTTAAGAGGGGACTTCTCAACGGTGGGCTACACCTTC.

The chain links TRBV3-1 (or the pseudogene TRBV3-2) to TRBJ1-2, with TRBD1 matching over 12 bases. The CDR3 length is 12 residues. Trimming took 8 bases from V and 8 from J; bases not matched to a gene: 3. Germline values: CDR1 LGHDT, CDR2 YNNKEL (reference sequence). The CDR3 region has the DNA TGTGCCAGCTTAGGGACAGGGGGCGGCTACACCTTC. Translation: CASLGTGGGYTF.

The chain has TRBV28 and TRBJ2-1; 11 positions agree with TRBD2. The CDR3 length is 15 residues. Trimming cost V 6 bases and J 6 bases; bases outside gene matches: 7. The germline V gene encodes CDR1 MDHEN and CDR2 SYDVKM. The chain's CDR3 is CASSLAGGPSNEQFF. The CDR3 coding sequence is TGTGCCAGCAGCTTAGCGGGGGGGCCGAGCAATGAGCAGTTCTTC.

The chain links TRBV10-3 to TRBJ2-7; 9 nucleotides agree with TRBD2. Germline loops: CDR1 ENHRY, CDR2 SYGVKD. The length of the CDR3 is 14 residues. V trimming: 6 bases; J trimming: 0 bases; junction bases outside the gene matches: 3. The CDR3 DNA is TGTGCCATCAGCTCTAGCGGGATCTCCTACGAGCAGTACTTC. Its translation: CAISSSGISYEQYF.

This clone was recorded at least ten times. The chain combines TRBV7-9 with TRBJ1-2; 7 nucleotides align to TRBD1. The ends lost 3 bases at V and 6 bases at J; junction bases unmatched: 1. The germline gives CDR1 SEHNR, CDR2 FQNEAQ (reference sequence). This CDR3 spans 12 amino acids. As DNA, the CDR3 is TGTGCCAGCAGCTTTACAGGGGATGGCTACACCTTC. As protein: CASSFTGDGYTF. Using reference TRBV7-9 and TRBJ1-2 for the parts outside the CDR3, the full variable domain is DTGVSQNPRHKITKRGQNVTFRCDPISEHNRLYWYRQTLGQGPEFLTYFQNEAQLEKSRLLSDRFSAERPKGSFSTLEIQRTEQGDSAMYLCASSFTGDGYTFGSGTRLTVV.

CDR3 nucleotides: TGTGCCAGCAGCACCGGACTAGCCGGGGAGCTGTTTTTT. Its protein is CASSTGLAGELFF. The rearrangement links TRBV9 to TRBJ2-2; 7 bases agree with TRBD2. With 4 bases clipped from V and 6 bases from J, the junction kept 3 bases outside the gene matches. Germline V gene data show CDR1 as SGDLS and CDR2 as YYNGEE. This CDR3 is 13 amino acids long. The entire variable domain, with the rest obtained from reference TRBV9 and TRBJ2-2, is as follows: DSGVTQTPKHLITATGQRVTLRCSPRSGDLSVYWYQQSLDQGLQFLIQYYNGEERAKGNILERFSAQQFPDLHSELNLSSLELGDSALYFCASSTGLAGELFFGEGSRLTVL.

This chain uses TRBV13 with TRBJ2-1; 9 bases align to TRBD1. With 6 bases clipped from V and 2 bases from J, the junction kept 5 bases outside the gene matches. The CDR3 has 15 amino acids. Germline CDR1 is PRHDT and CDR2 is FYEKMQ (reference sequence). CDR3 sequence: CASRVTGGPYNEQFF. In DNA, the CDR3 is TGTGCCAGCAGGGTGACAGGGGGGCCCTACAATGAGCAGTTCTTC.

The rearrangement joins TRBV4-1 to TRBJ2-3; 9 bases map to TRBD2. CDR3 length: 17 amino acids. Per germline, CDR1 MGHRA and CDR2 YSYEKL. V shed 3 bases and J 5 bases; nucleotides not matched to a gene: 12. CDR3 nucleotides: TGCGCCAGCAGCCAGTCTGGCGGGGGGGCTTGGAAAGATACGCAGTATTTT. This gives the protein CASSQSGGGAWKDTQYF.

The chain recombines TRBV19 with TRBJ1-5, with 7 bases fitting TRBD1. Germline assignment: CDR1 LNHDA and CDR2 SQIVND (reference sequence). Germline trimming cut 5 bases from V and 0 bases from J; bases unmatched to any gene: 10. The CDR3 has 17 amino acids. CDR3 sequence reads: CASSAAGGGYSNQPQHF. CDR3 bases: TGTGCCAGTAGTGCCGCAGGGGGTGGGTATAGCAATCAGCCCCAGCATTTT.

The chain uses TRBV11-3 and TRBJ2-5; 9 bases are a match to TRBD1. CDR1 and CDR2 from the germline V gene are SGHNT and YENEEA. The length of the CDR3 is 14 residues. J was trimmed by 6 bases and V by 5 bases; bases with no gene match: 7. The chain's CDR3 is CASSLTGGGKTQYF. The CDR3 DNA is TGTGCCAGCAGCCTAACAGGGGGCGGTAAGACCCAGTACTTC.

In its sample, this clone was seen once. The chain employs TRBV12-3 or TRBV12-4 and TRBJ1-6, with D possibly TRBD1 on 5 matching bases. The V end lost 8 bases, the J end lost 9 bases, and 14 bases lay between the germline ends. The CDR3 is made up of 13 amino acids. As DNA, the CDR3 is TGTGCCAGCCGATCGACAGTGGGTTCACCCCTCCACTTT. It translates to CASRSTVGSPLHF.

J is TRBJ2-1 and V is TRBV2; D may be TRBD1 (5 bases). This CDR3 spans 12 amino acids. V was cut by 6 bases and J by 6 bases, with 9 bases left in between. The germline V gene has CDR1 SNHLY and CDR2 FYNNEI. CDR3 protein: CASSLDSNEQFF. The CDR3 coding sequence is TGTGCCAGCAGCCTAGACAGCAATGAGCAGTTCTTC.

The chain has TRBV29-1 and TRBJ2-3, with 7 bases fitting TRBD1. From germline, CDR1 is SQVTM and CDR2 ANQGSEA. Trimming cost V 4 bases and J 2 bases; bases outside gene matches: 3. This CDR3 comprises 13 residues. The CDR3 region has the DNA TGCAGCGTTGGGGGACAGTACACAGATACGCAGTATTTT. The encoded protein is CSVGGQYTDTQYF.

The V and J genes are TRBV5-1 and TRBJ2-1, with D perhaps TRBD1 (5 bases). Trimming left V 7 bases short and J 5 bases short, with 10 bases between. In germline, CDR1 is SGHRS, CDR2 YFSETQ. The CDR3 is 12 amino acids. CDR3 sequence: CASRLDNNEQFF. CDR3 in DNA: TGCGCCAGCCGTCTGGACAACAATGAGCAGTTCTTC.

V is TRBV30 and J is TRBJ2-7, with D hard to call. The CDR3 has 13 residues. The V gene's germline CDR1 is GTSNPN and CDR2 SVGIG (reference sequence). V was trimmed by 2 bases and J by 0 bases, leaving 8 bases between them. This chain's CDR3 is CAWSRLSSYEQYF. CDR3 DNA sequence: TGTGCCTGGAGTCGTCTGAGCTCCTACGAGCAGTACTTC.